The 3 T cell receptor beta chains below come from one sample, sequenced in a study of OX40 agonist ivuxolimab in advanced cancers. Sequencing used immunoSEQ multiplex PCR; TCRdb keeps in-frame clones, though not all of them. The table lists some 21,000 clones, 80% to 90% of them singletons. The sequencing used CD4+ or CD8+ T cells sorted from blood, collected in a trial of the OX40 agonist ivuxolimab. All receptors come from an adult with an advanced solid tumor such as melanoma, head and neck, liver or kidney cancer.

The rearrangement links TRBV4-2 to TRBJ2-7; D remains ambiguous. From germline, CDR1 is LGHNA and CDR2 YNFKEQ. The CDR3 sequence is 12 residues long. V lost 5 bases and J 1 base, leaving 6 bases between the germline ends. CDR3 sequence: CASSSGSYEQYF. In DNA form, the CDR3 reads TGTGCCAGCAGCTCCGGATCCTACGAGCAGTACTTC.

This chain joins TRBV9 and TRBJ1-2; perhaps TRBD1 as D (5 bases). Germline V gene data show CDR1 as SGDLS and CDR2 as YYNGEE. The CDR3 contains 15 residues. The V end lost 5 bases, the J end lost 4 bases, and 18 bases lay between the germline ends. Here the CDR3 reads CASSLDQGAGYGYTF. The DNA of the CDR3 is TGTGCCAGCAGTCTTGACCAGGGTGCCGGCTATGGCTACACCTTC.

This sequence joins TRBV6-5 and TRBJ2-5, with unresolved D. Trimming took off 6 bases at V and 5 bases at J, with 10 bases between the two ends. The CDR3 is 12 residues long. Germline CDR1 reads MNHEY; CDR2 reads SVGAGI. The CDR3 reads CASSQGLETQYF. CDR3 DNA sequence: TGTGCCAGCAGCCAAGGGCTGGAGACCCAGTACTTC.